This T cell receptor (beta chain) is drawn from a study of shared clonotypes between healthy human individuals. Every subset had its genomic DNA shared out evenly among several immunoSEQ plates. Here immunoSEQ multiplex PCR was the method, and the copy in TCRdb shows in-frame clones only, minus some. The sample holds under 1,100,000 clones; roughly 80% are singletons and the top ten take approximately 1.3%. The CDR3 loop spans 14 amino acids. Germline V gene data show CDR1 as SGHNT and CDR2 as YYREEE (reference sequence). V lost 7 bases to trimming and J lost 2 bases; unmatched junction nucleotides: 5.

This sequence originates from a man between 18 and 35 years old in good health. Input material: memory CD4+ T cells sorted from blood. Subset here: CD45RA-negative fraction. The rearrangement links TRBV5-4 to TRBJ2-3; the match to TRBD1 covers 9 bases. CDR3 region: CASGRDRDTDTQYF. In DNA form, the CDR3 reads TGTGCCAGCGGGAGGGACAGGGACACAGATACGCAGTATTTT.